This T cell receptor beta chain appears in the sequencing data of a study of blood T cell repertoires in COVID-19 (TCRdb year 2020). Regarding the research as a whole: Samples covering the acute and convalescent phases of COVID-19 were provided by collaborators in the United States, Italy and Spain. The prospective study material was composed of cDNA or gDNA derived from T cells, B-cell-depleted T cells, or PBMCs. Subjects who had been exposed to COVID-19, were actively infected with it, or had recovered from it provided the deeply sampled blood TCRbeta repertoires that made up the dataset. A freely available public database, intended as a resource for researchers studying the immune response to SARS-CoV-2, is where the repertoires were released. The samples were drawn from two sources: the first 160 participants of the ongoing ImmuneRACE study, and 950 to 1,500 subjects contributed by 6 global collaborators. A de-identified subject ID, COVID-19 status, age in years and sex were almost always included in the sample metadata. Where available, HLA class I and class II types were obtained from metadata supplied by the sample provider rather than from assay-based typing. Paper-wide results and their limitations: The quantity of clinical and demographic metadata differed by source and by participant and was supplied without curation.

Concerning this clone: Its antigen specificity is not known. Base qualities are not at hand, and no much larger clone is one base apart.

The germline V gene yields KGHSH for CDR1 and LQKENI for CDR2. V is pared back by 6 bases and J by 6 bases, with 17 bases lying between the germline termini. From its cysteine to its phenylalanine, the CDR3 spans 14 amino acids. Only the CDR3 part of the read is kept: 42 bases, read in frame from the first base. The immunoSEQ Assay, a bias-controlled multiplex PCR, was used to amplify TCRbeta CDR3 regions from genomic DNA. Per the source publication's procedure: Nucleated cell counts per sample were estimated from amplification of reference gene primers within the assay. Sequence reads were collapsed and filtered to measure the absolute abundance of every unique TCRbeta CDR3 rearrangement. For each sample, productive Simpson clonality was calculated by taking the square root of Simpson's diversity index across productive rearrangements. TCRdb provides this immuneACCESS table in a form limited to in-frame rearrangements. Some clones are lacking; in checked studies, under half of them reflect an unresolved V gene, and why the rest are absent is not known. That table gives V, J and clone size, and the DNA gave D and trimming. The sample data list around 230,000 clones, and roughly 85% of these were observed just once. Together, the top ten hold around 2.3% of the sample.

Whole blood was collected in K2EDTA tubes by collaborating institutions according to the institutions' own protocols. Collaborator samples were shipped for TCRbeta analysis as frozen whole blood, isolated PBMCs, or DNA extracted from either sample type. The sample comprised peripheral blood. This TCR was sampled from a woman in her 40s with active or convalescent COVID-19. Recombination connected TRBV18 to TRBJ1-1; TRBD1 is possibly the D segment (5 matching bases). The DNA sequence reads TGTGCCAGCTCCCCCGGGAGGGGTTTGGCTGAAGCTTTCTTT. Translated, it gives CASSPGRGLAEAFF. With the portions outside the CDR3 filled from the reference TRBV18 and TRBJ1-1 genes, the complete variable region becomes NAGVMQNPRHLVRRRGQEARLRCSPMKGHSHVYWYRQLPEEGLKFMVYLQKENIIDESGMPKERFSAEFPKEGPSILRIQQVVRGDSAAYFCASSPGRGLAEAFFGQGTRLTVV.